This T cell receptor beta chain was recorded in a study of graft-versus-host responses after intestinal transplantation. Study-level information: Transplants given to recipients were multivisceral, liver-intestinal, or isolated intestinal.

Comment on this clone: Its antigen remains unknown.

Libraries were prepared by immunoSEQ multiplex PCR; TCRdb keeps only in-frame clonotypes and omits some of them. The sample lists about 24,000 clones, approximately 83% seen once, with around 0.97% in the top ten. There are 14 residues in the CDR3. In germline, CDR1 is SGHAT, CDR2 FQNNGV. Trimming took off 3 bases at V and 8 bases at J, with 13 bases between the two ends. Points from the study as a whole: In patients with graft-donor T cell macrochimerism, allograft graft-versus-host to host-versus-graft clonal ratios were high. Recipient marrow held GvH clones, some first seen in ileum or blood.

Sequenced here: PBMCs, sampled approximately 450 days after intestinal transplant. This TCR was recovered from a human patient who received an intestinal transplant, so some T cells may come from the graft donor. The chain recombines TRBV11-2 with TRBJ1-4, with unresolved D. CDR3 loop: CASSFSGIGEKLFF. The CDR3 DNA follows: TGTGCCAGCAGCTTTTCGGGGATCGGGGAAAAACTGTTTTTT.